The next 9 T cell receptor beta chains were all read from a single sample in a study of tumor-infiltrating lymphocytes in primary liver carcinoma. From around 0.5 ug of total RNA, TCR beta-specific cDNA was reverse-transcribed using a constant-region primer. Three nested multiplex PCR rounds, a slightly modified ARM-PCR, produced the libraries for TCR beta. Researchers ran the first two PCR rounds for roughly 10 cycles each with TRBV1-TRBV30 forward primers and a C-beta reverse primer. Each CDR3 protein gets one entry after TCRdb re-called the multiplex PCR reads with MiXCR. The sample holds approximately 310,000 distinct CDR3 sequences, 55% to 65% seen once. Extraction also yielded germline DNA, while blood RNA was obtained from unsorted whole blood. Sequenced input: peripheral blood. The origin of the receptors is a man aged 35 to 55 with primary liver carcinoma and hepatitis B virus infection.

This clonotype was observed a single time. A clone one base away is much larger, so this may be a read error. The V and J genes are TRBV6-5 and TRBJ2-1; 8 bases are a match to TRBD2. The germline gives CDR1 MNHEY, CDR2 SVGAGI. CDR3 size: 13 residues. Here the CDR3 reads CATAAGAPNEHFF. CDR3 sequence (DNA): TGTGCCACTGCAGCGGGAGCTCCCAATGAGCACTTCTTC.

This clonotype was counted only a few times. This chain joins TRBV10-3 and TRBJ2-4, with TRBD1 identical over 7 bases. V lost 6 bases and J lost 3; bases outside the gene matches: 8. The CDR3 runs to 15 residues. Germline lookup yields CDR1 ENHRY and CDR2 SYGVKD. The CDR3 coding sequence is TGTGCCATCAGGATCGAGGGGGCGGACAAAAACATTCAGTACTTC. Its translation: CAIRIEGADKNIQYF.

Only one count was recorded for this clonotype. Possible read error: a much larger clone is one base away. J is TRBJ2-7 and V is TRBV4-1, with 9 bases lining up with TRBD1. Germline loops: CDR1 MGHRA, CDR2 YSYEKL. The CDR3 runs to 14 residues. The CDR3 here is CASSQADRGYEHYF. The CDR3 nucleotides are TGCGCCAGCAGCCAAGCGGACAGGGGCTACGAGCATTACTTC.

Comments on this clonotype: A single base separates this from a much larger clone, so it may be a read error. V gene TRBV6-1 combines with J gene TRBJ2-3; no reliable D call. The CDR3 consists of 15 residues. Germline CDR1 and CDR2: MNHNS and SASEGT. CDR3 sequence reads: CASSENPFVRDAQYF. CDR3 coding DNA: TGTGCCAGCAGTGAAAACCCGTTTGTTAGAGATGCGCAGTATTTT.

The chain joins TRBV5-1 to TRBJ2-3; D possibly uses TRBD1 or TRBD2 (6 bases each). The CDR3 consists of 16 residues. Germline V gene sequence: CDR1 SGHRS, CDR2 YFSETQ. The germline V and J ends were trimmed by 2 bases and 0 bases, with 13 bases remaining between them. The CDR3 nucleotides are TGCGCCAGCAGCTTCTACGGGGGCTCTAGCACAGATACGCAGTATTTT. This codes for CASSFYGGSSTDTQYF.

The chain recombines TRBV12-3 or TRBV12-4 with TRBJ1-6; D unclear. V lost 4 bases, J lost 7 bases, and 14 bases lay in between. The CDR3 runs 15 residues. The CDR3 sequence is CASSWMPAPNSPLHF. CDR3 nucleotide sequence: TGTGCCAGCAGTTGGATGCCAGCCCCCAATTCACCCCTCCACTTT.

This clonotype has ten or more counts. J is TRBJ2-1 and V is TRBV4-3; TRBD2 is a possible D gene (5 bases). The CDR3 covers 19 residues. V lost 0 bases and J lost 0, with 18 bases in between. Germline CDR1 reads LGHNA; CDR2 reads YSLEER. CDR3 loop: CASSQDRALTGSSYNEQFF. CDR3 DNA: TGCGCCAGCAGCCAAGATCGGGCCCTTACTGGGAGCTCCTACAATGAGCAGTTCTTC.

A word on this clonotype: Just one base apart from a much larger clone, this may be a read error. The V call is TRBV4-2, the J call TRBJ2-2; 8 positions agree with TRBD2. CDR1 is LGHNA, CDR2 YNFKEQ, per germline. This CDR3 region has 20 residues. The CDR3 nucleotides read TGTGCCAGCAACCAAGTACTGGGCCGCGGCGCGGGAGGGAACACCGGGGAGCTGTTTTTT. Translation: CASNQVLGRGAGGNTGELFF.

This clonotype has at least ten counts. V usage is TRBV12-3 or TRBV12-4 and J usage is TRBJ2-2; D unclear. CDR3 size: 13 residues. The V end was cut by 3 bases, the J end by 1 base, with 3 bases between. CDR3 residues: CASSFGNTGELFF. The CDR3 DNA follows: TGTGCCAGCAGTTTCGGGAACACCGGGGAGCTGTTTTTT.